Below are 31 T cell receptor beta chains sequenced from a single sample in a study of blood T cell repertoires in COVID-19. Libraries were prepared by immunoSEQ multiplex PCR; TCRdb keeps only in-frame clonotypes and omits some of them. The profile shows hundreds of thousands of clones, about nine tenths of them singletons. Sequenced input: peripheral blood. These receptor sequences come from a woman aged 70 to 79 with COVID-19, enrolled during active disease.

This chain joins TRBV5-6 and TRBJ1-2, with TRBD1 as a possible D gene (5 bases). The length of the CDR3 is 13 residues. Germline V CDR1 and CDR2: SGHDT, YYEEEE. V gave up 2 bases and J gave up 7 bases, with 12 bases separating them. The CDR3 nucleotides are TGTGCCAGCAGCTTTAAGGGGATTGGTGGCTACACCTTC. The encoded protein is CASSFKGIGGYTF.

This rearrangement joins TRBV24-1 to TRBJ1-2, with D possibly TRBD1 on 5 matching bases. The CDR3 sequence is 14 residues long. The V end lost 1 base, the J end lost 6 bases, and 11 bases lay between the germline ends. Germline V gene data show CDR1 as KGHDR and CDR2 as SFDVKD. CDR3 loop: CATSDFTGGNGYTF. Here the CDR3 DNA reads TGTGCCACCAGTGATTTTACGGGGGGGAATGGCTACACCTTC.

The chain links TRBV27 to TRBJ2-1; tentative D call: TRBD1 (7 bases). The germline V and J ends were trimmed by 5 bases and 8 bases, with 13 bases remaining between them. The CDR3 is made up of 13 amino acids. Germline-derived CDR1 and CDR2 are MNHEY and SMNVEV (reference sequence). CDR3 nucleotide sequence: TGTGCCAGCAGTCATGACAGGGACTATGAGCAGTTCTTC. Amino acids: CASSHDRDYEQFF.

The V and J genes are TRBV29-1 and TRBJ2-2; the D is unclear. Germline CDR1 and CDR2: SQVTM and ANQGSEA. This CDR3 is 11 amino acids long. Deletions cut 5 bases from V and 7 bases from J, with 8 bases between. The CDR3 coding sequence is TGCAGCGTTCAATCAGGCGGGGAGCTGTTTTTT. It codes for CSVQSGGELFF.

The CDR3 protein is CASSLVSGRDSYYGYTF. CDR3 bases: TGTGCCAGCAGCTTGGTATCGGGCCGGGACAGCTACTATGGCTACACCTTC. This chain links TRBV5-6 with TRBJ1-2, with 7 bases lining up with TRBD1. V dropped 0 bases and J dropped 3; count of bases not matched to a gene: 11. The CDR3 is 17 residues long. Germline-derived CDR1 and CDR2 are SGHDT and YYEEEE. The full variable domain, rest sourced from reference TRBV5-6 and TRBJ1-2, is DAGVTQSPTHLIKTRGQQVTLRCSPKSGHDTVSWYQQALGQGPQFIFQYYEEEERQRGNFPDRFSGHQFPNYSSELNVNALLLGDSALYLCASSLVSGRDSYYGYTFGSGTRLTVV.

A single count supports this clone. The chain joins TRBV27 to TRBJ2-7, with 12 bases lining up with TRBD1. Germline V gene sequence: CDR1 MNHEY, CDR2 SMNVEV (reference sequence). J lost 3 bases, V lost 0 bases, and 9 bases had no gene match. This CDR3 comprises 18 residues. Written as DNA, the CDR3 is TGTGCCAGCAGTTTATCTGTCCCGGGACAGGGGGCAGGCTACGAGCAGTACTTC. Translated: CASSLSVPGQGAGYEQYF.

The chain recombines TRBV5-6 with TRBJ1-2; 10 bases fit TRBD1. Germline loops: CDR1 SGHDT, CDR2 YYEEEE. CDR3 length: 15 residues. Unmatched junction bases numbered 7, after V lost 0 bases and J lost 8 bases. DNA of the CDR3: TGTGCCAGCAGCTTGGCCCCTGGACAGGGGGGAGGCTACACCTTC. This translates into CASSLAPGQGGGYTF.

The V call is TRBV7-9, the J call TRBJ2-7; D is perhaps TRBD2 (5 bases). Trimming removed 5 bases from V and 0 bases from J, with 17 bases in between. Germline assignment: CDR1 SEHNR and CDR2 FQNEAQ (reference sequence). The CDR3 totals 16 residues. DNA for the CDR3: TGTGCCAGCAGCCCCCATGAGGGCAGCCACTCCTACGAGCAGTACTTC. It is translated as CASSPHEGSHSYEQYF. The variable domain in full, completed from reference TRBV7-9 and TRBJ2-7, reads DTGVSQNPRHKITKRGQNVTFRCDPISEHNRLYWYRQTLGQGPEFLTYFQNEAQLEKSRLLSDRFSAERPKGSFSTLEIQRTEQGDSAMYLCASSPHEGSHSYEQYFGPGTRLTVT.

CDR3 residues: CATSEPSGTGDEKLFF. The CDR3 DNA reads as TGTGCCACCAGTGAACCTTCGGGGACAGGGGATGAAAAACTGTTTTTT. This chain joins TRBV24-1 and TRBJ1-4; TRBD1 matches 10 bases. CDR1 and CDR2 from the germline V gene are KGHDR and SFDVKD. Losses at the gene ends were 4 bases for V and 6 bases for J; bases not matched to a gene: 7. CDR3 size: 16 residues.

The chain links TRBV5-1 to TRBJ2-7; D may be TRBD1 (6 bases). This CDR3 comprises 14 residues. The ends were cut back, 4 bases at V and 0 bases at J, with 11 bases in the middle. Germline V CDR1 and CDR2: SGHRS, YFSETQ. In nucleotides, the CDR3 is TGCGCCAGCAGCCTCCGGGACACCTCCTACGAGCAGTACTTC. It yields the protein CASSLRDTSYEQYF.

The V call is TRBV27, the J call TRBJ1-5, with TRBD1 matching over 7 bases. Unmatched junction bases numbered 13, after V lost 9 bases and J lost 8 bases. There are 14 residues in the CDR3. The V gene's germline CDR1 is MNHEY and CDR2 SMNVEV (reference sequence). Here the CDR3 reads CASRQGPRGEPQHF. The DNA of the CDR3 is TGTGCCAGTCGACAGGGTCCCCGGGGAGAGCCCCAGCATTTT.

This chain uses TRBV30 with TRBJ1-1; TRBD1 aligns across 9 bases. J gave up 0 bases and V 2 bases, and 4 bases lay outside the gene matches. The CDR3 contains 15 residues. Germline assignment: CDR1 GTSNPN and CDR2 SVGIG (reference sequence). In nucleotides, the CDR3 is TGTGCCTGGAGTAGGACAGGGGTAATGAACACTGAAGCTTTCTTT. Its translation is CAWSRTGVMNTEAFF.

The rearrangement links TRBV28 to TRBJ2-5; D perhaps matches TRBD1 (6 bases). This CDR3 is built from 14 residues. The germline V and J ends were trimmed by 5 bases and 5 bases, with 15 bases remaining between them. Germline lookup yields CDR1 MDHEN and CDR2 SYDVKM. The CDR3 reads CASSVQGFRETQYF. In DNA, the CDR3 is TGTGCCAGCAGTGTTCAGGGGTTTAGGGAGACCCAGTACTTC.

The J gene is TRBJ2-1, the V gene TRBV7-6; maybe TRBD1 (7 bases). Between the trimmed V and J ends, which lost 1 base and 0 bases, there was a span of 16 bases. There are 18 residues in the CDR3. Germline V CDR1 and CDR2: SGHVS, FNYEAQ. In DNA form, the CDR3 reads TGTGCCAGCAGCTTAGTGTCAGGGGGGCCTGCCTCCTACAATGAGCAGTTCTTC. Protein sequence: CASSLVSGGPASYNEQFF.

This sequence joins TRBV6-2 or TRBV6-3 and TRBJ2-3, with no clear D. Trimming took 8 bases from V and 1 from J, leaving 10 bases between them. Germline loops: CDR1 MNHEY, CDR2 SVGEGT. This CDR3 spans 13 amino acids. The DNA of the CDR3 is TGTGCCAGCCGTTTGGCGGGCACAGATACGCAGTATTTT. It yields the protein CASRLAGTDTQYF.

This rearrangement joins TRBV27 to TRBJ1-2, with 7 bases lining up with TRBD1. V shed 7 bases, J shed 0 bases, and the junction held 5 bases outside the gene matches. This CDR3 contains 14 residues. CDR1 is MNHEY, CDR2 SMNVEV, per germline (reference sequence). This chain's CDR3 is CASKGGPTNYGYTF. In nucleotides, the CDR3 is TGTGCCAGCAAAGGGGGCCCCACTAACTATGGCTACACCTTC.

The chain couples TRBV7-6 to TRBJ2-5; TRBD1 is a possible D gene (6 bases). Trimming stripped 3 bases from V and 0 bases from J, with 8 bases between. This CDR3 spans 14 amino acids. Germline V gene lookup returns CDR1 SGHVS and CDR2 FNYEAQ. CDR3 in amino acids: CASSLGHYQETQYF. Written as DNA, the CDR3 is TGTGCCAGCAGCTTGGGACACTACCAAGAGACCCAGTACTTC. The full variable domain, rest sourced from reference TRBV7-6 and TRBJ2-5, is GAGVSQSPRYKVTKRGQDVALRCDPISGHVSLYWYRQALGQGPEFLTYFNYEAQQDKSGLPNDRFSAERPEGSISTLTIQRTEQRDSAMYRCASSLGHYQETQYFGPGTRLLVL.

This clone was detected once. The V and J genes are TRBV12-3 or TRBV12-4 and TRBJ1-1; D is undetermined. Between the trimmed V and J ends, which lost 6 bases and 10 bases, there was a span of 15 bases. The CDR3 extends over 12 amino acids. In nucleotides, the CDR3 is TGTGCCAGCAGGCCGGGAGTTATGGGAGCTTTCTTT. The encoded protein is CASRPGVMGAFF.

The CDR3 loop is CASNKAGTGGYEQYF. CDR3 in DNA: TGTGCCAGCAATAAGGCGGGGACAGGGGGCTACGAGCAGTACTTC. The chain has TRBV25-1 and TRBJ2-7, with TRBD1 matching 11 bases. The V gene end was trimmed by 7 bases and the J gene end by 3 bases; junction bases not matched to a gene: 8. Per germline, CDR1 MGHDK and CDR2 SYGVNS. The CDR3 sequence is 15 residues long.

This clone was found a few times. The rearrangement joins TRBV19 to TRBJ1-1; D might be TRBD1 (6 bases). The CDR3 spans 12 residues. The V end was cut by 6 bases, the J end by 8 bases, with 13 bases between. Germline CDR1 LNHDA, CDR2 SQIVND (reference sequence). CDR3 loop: CASSITGFEAFF. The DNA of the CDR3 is TGTGCCAGTAGCATCACAGGGTTCGAAGCTTTCTTT.

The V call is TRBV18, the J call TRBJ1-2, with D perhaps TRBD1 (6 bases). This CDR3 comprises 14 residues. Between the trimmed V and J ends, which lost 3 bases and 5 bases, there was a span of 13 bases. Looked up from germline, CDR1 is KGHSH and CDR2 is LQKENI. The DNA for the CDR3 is TGTGCCAGCTCACCGTCAGGGGATTCGTATGGCTACACCTTC. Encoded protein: CASSPSGDSYGYTF.

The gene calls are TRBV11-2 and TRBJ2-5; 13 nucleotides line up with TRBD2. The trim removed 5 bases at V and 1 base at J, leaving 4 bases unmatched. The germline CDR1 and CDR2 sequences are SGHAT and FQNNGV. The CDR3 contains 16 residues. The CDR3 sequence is CASSLGTSGAQETQYF. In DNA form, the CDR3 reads TGTGCCAGCAGCCTAGGGACTAGCGGGGCCCAAGAGACCCAGTACTTC.

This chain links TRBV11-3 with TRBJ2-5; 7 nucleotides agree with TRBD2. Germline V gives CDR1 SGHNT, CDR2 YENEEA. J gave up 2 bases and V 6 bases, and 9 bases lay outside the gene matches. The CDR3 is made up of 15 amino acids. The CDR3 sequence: CASSQRNGGQETQYF. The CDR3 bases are TGTGCCAGCAGTCAACGAAACGGGGGGCAAGAGACCCAGTACTTC. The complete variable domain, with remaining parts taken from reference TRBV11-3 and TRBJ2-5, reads EAGVVQSPRYKIIEKKQPVAFWCNPISGHNTLYWYLQNLGQGPELLIRYENEEAVDDSQLPKDRFSAERLKGVDSTLKIQPAELGDSAVYLCASSQRNGGQETQYFGPGTRLLVL.

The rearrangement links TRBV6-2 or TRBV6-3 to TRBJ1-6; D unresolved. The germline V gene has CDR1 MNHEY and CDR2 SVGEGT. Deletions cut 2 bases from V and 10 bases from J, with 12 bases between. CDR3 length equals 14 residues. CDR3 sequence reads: CASSYREFGSPLHF. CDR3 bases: TGTGCCAGCAGTTACCGGGAATTTGGCTCACCCCTCCACTTT.

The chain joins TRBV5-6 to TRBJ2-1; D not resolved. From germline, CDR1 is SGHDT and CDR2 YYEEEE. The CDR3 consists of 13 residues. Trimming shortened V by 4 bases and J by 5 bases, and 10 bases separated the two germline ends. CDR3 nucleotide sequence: TGTGCCAGCAGCCTGGTCGGTAACAATGAGCAGTTCTTC. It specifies CASSLVGNNEQFF. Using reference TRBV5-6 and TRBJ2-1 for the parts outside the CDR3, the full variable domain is DAGVTQSPTHLIKTRGQQVTLRCSPKSGHDTVSWYQQALGQGPQFIFQYYEEEERQRGNFPDRFSGHQFPNYSSELNVNALLLGDSALYLCASSLVGNNEQFFGPGTRLTVL.

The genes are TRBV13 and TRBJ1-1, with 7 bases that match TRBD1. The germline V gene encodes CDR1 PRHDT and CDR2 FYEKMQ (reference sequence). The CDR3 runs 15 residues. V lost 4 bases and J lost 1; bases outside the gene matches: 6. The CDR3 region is CASSSMTGRNTEAFF. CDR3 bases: TGTGCCAGCAGCTCGATGACAGGGCGGAACACTGAAGCTTTCTTT.

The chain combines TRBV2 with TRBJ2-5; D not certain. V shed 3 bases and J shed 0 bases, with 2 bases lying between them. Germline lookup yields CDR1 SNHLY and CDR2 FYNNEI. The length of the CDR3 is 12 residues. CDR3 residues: CASSDNQETQYF. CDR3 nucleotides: TGTGCCAGCAGTGATAACCAAGAGACCCAGTACTTC.

Here the CDR3 reads CASSSHSTGSGNTIYF. The CDR3 region has the DNA TGTGCCAGCAGTTCTCACTCGACAGGCTCTGGAAACACCATATATTTT. The chain is built from TRBV28 and TRBJ1-3; perhaps TRBD1 as D (6 bases). CDR3 length equals 16 residues. The V and J ends lost 4 bases and 0 bases respectively, with 13 bases between them. Germline-derived CDR1 and CDR2 are MDHEN and SYDVKM.

The CDR3 bases are TGTGCCAGCAGGGGCACAGGGTCGAATTCACCCCTCCACTTT. It yields the protein CASRGTGSNSPLHF. The chain has TRBV6-5 and TRBJ1-6; the D gene is possibly TRBD1 (6 bases). Per the germline V gene, CDR1 is MNHEY and CDR2 is SVGAGI. The CDR3 runs 14 residues. Deletions cut 6 bases from V and 7 bases from J, with 13 bases between.

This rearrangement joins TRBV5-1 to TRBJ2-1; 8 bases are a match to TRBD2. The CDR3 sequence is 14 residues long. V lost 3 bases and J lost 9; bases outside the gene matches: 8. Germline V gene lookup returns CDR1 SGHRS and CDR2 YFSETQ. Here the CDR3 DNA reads TGCGCCAGCAGCTCCGCCGGGACTAGTCCTGAGCAGTTCTTC. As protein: CASSSAGTSPEQFF.

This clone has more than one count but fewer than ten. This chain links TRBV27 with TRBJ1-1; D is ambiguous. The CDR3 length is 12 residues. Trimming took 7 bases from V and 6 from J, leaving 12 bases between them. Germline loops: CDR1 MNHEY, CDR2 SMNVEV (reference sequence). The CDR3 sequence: CASKSGIAEAFF. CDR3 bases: TGTGCCAGCAAGAGCGGTATCGCTGAAGCTTTCTTT.